This T cell receptor beta chain was sequenced in a study of a mutant IDH1 vaccine in newly diagnosed glioma. Study at large: The start of vaccination came 4-6 weeks after radiotherapy alone, or with temozolomide cycles. The treated group averaged about 41 years old and was roughly 60% male, roughly 38% female. The therapy given earlier, which was standard therapy, consisted of radiotherapy, temozolomide, or both, and most of the patients received both.

Comment on this clone: Its specificity is not known.

Stated time point: week 47, end of study. Doses comprised 300 ug of mutant IDH1 20-mer peptide each, plus topical imiquimod. Produced via immunoSEQ multiplex PCR; TCRdb's table is partial and in-frame only. Of roughly 31,000 clones in the sample, approximately 83% were seen once. This CDR3 has 17 amino acids. The V call is TRBV21-1, the J call TRBJ2-7; the D call of TRBD2 is as the table states it, not checked on the DNA. TRBV21-1 is noted as a pseudogene. Material: PBMCs, obtained from a glioma patient whose treatment included an IDH1 peptide vaccine. This TCR was sampled from a man aged 25 to 40 with glioma. CDR3 DNA sequence: TGTGCCAGCAGCACCTGGGGTCGAGTAGCGGGAGCAATAGAGCAGTACTTC. It is translated as CASSTWGRVAGAIEQYF.